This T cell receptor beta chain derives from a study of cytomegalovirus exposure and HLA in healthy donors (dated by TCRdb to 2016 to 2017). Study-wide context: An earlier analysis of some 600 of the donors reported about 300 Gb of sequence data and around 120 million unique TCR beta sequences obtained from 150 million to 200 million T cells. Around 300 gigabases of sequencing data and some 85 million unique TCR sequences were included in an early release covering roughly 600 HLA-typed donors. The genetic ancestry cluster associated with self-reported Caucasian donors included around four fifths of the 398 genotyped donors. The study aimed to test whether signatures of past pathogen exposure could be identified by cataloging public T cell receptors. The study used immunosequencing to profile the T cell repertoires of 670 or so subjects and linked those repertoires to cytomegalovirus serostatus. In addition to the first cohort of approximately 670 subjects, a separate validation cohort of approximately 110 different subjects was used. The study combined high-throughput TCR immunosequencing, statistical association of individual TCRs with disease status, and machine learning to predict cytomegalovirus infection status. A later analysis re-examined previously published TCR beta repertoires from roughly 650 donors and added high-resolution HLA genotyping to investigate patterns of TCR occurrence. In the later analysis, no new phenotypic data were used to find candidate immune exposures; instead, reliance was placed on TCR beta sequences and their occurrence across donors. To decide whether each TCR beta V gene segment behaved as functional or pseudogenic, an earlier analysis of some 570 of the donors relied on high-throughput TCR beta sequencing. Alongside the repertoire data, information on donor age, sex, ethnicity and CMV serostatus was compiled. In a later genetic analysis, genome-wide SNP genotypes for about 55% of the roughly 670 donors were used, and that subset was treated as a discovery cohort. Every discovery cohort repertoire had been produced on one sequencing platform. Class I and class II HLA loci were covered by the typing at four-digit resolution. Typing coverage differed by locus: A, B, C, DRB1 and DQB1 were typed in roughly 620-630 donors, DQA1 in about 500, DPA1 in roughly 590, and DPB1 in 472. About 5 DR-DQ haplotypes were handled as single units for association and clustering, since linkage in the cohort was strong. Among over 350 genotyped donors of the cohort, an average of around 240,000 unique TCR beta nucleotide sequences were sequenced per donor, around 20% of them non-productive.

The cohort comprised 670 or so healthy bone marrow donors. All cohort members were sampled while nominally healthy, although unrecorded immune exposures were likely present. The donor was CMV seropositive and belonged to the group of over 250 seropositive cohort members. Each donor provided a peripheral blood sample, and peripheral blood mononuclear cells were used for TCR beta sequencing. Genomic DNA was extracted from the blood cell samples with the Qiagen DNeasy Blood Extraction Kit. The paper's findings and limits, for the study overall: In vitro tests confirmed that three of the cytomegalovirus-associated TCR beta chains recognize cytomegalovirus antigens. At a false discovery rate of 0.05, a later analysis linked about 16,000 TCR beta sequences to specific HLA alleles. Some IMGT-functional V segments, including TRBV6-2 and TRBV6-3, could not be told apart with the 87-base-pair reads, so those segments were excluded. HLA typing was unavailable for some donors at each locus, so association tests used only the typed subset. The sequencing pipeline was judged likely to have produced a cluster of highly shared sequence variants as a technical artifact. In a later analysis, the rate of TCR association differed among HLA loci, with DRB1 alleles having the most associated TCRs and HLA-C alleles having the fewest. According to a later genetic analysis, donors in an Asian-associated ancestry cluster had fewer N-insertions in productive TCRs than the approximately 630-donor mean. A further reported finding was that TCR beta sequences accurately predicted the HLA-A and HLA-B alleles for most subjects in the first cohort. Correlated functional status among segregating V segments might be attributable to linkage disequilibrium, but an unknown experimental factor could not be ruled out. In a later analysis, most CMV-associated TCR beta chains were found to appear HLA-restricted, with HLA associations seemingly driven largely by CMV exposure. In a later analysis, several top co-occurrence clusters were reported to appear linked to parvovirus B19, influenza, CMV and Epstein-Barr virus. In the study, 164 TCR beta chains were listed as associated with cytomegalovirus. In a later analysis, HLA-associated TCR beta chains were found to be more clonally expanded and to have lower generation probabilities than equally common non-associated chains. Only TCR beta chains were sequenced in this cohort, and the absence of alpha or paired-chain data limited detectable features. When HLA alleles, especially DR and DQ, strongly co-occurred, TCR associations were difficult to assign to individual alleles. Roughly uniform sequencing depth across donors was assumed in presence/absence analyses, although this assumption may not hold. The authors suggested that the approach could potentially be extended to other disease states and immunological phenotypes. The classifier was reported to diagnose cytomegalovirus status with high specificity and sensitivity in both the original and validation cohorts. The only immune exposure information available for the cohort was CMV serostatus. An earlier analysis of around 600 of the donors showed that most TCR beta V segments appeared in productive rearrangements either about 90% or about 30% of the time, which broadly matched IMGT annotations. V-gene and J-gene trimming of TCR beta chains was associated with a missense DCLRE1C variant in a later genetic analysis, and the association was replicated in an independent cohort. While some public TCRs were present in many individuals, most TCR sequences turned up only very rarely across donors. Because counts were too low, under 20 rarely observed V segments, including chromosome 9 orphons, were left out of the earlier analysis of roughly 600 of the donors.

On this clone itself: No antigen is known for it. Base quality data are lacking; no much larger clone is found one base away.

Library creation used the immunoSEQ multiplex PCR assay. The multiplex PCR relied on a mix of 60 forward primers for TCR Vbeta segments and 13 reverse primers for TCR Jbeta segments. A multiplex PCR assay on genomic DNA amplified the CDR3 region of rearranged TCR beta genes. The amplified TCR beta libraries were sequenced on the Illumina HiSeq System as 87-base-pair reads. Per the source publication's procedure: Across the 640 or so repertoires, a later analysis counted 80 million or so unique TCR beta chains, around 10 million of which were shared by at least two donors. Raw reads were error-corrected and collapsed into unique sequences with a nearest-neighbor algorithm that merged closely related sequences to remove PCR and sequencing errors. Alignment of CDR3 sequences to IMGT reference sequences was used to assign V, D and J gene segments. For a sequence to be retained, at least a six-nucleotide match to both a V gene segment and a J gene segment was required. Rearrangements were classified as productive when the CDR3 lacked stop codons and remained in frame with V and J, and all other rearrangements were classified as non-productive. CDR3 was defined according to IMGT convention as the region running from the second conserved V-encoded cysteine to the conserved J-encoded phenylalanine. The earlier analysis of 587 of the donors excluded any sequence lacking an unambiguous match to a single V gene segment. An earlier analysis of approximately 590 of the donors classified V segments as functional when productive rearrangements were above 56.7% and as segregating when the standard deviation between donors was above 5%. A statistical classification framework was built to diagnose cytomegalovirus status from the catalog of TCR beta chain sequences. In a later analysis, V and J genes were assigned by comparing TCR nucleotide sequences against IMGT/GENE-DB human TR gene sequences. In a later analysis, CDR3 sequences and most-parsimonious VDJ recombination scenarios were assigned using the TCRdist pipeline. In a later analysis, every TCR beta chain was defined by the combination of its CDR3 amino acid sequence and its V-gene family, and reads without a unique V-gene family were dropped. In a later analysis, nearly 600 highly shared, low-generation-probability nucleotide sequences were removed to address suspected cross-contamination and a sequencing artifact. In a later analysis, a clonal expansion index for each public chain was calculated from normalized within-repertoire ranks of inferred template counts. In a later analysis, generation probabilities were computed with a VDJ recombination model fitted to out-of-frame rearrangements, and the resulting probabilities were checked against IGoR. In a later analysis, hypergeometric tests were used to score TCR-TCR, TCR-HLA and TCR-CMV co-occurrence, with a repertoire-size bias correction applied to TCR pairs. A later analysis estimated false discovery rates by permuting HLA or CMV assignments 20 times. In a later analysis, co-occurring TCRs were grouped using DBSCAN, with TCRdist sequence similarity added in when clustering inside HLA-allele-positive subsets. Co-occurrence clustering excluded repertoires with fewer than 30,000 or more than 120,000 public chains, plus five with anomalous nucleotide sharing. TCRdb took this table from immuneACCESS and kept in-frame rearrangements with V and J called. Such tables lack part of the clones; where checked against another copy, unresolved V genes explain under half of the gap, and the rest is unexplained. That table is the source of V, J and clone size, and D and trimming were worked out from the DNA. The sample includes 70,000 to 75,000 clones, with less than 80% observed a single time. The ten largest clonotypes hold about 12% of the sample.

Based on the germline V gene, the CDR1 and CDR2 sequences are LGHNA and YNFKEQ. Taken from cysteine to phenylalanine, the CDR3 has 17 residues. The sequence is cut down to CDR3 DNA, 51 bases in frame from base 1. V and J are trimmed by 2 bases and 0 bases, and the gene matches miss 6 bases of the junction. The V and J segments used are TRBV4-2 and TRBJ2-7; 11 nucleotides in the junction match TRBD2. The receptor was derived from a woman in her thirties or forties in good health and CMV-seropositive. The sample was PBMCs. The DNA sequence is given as TGTGCCAGCAGCCAATCCATAGCGGGGGGGAGCTCCTACGAGCAGTACTTC. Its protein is CASSQSIAGGSSYEQYF.